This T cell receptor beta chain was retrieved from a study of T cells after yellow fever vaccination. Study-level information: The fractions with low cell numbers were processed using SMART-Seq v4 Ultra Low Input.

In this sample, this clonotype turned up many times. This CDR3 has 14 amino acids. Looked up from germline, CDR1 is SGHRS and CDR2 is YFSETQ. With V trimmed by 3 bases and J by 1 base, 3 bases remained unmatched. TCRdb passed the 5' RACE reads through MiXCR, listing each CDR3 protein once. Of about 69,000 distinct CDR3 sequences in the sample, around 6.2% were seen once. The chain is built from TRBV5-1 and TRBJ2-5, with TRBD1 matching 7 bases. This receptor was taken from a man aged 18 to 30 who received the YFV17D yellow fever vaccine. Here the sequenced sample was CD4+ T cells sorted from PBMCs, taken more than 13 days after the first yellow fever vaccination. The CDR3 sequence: CASSSQGTQETQYF. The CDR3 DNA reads TGCGCCAGCAGCTCACAGGGGACCCAAGAGACCCAGTACTTC.